This is a list of T cell receptor beta chains from one sample in a study of shared clonotypes between healthy human individuals. Measured with immunoSEQ multiplex PCR; TCRdb has only the in-frame clones, and not every one. Of roughly 2 million clones listed, approximately 95% are singletons. The sequenced sample consisted of naive CD8+ T cells sorted from blood. The receptors here all came from a man between 18 and 29 years old in good health. Each CDR3 is given with its conserved first and last residue. Fields, in order: D gene, V gene, J gene, clone size, CDR3 protein, CDR3 DNA. A D gene is named only where the DNA matches it firmly. Some rows mark clone size as missing; the rest say once, few, many or name a class of expanded clone.

NA	TRBV2	TRBJ2-2	NA	CASSEGLADFANTGELFF	TGTGCCAGCAGTGAAGGGTTAGCCGACTTCGCGAACACCGGGGAGCTGTTTTTT
TRBD1	TRBV2	TRBJ2-7	NA	CASRLDRGIYEQYF	TGTGCCAGCCGGCTCGACAGGGGGATCTACGAGCAGTACTTC
NA	TRBV30	TRBJ1-2	NA	CAWSPDSLDGYTF	TGTGCCTGGAGTCCCGACAGTCTCGATGGCTACACCTTC
NA	TRBV11-2	TRBJ2-7	NA	CASSLLAYEQYF	TGTGCCAGCAGCCTCCTGGCCTACGAGCAGTACTTC
NA	TRBV5-4	TRBJ2-7	NA	CASSLMGTYEQYF	TGTGCCAGCAGCTTGATGGGGACCTACGAGCAGTACTTC
NA	TRBV5-6	TRBJ1-1	NA	CASSLTGLYTEAFF	TGTGCCAGCAGCTTGACCGGGTTGTACACTGAAGCTTTCTTT
NA	TRBV5-6	TRBJ1-1	NA	CASSPPGNTEAFF	TGTGCCAGCAGCCCACCGGGGAACACTGAAGCTTTCTTT
TRBD2	TRBV2	TRBJ2-5	NA	CASSDLLAGELQETQYF	TGTGCCAGCAGTGACCTGCTAGCGGGGGAGTTACAAGAGACCCAGTACTTC
TRBD1	TRBV2	TRBJ1-5	NA	CASGWDREYSSNQPQHF	TGTGCCAGCGGATGGGACAGGGAGTACTCCAGCAATCAGCCCCAGCATTTT
NA	TRBV4-1	TRBJ2-2	NA	CASSQARQYPGELFF	TGCGCCAGCAGCCAGGCTAGACAGTACCCCGGGGAGCTGTTTTTT
NA	TRBV7-3	TRBJ2-1	NA	CASSLSRWNEQFF	TGTGCCAGCAGCCTATCCCGGTGGAATGAGCAGTTCTTC
NA	TRBV7-9	TRBJ2-3	NA	CASGPDRTSTDTQYF	TGTGCCAGCGGACCGGACAGAACCAGCACAGATACGCAGTATTTT
TRBD1	TRBV10-2	TRBJ2-5	NA	CASSEWPGGGETQYF	TGCGCCAGCAGTGAGTGGCCAGGGGGCGGGGAGACCCAGTACTTC
TRBD1	TRBV2	TRBJ2-3	NA	CASLPGGAGVDTQYF	TGTGCCAGCCTTCCAGGGGGCGCAGGGGTGGATACGCAGTATTTT
NA	TRBV6-5	TRBJ2-7	NA	CASSYSVSYEQYF	TGTGCCAGCAGTTACTCGGTTTCTTACGAGCAGTACTTC
NA	TRBV28	TRBJ1-1	NA	CASRPGPNTEAFF	TGTGCCAGCAGGCCTGGTCCTAACACTGAAGCTTTCTTT
NA	TRBV9	TRBJ2-2	NA	CASSTKVNGPNTGELFF	TGTGCCAGCAGCACTAAAGTAAACGGACCGAACACCGGGGAGCTGTTTTTT
NA	TRBV7-2	TRBJ1-4	NA	CASSLRQNRVPEKLFF	TGTGCCAGCAGCTTAAGGCAAAACAGGGTCCCTGAAAAACTGTTTTTT
NA	TRBV7-2	TRBJ2-1	once	CASSLGTGVVYNEQFF	TGTGCCAGCAGCTTAGGGACGGGGGTTGTCTACAATGAGCAGTTCTTC
NA	TRBV5-5	TRBJ2-7	NA	CASSYEDVGSYEQYF	TGTGCCAGCAGCTATGAGGACGTAGGCTCCTACGAGCAGTACTTC
TRBD1	TRBV28	TRBJ2-5	once	CASSLWDREETQYF	TGTGCCAGCAGTTTATGGGACAGGGAAGAGACCCAGTACTTC
NA	TRBV2	TRBJ1-3	NA	CASRRLGGSANTIYF	TGTGCCAGCAGGCGCTTGGGGGGGAGTGCGAACACCATATATTTT
NA	TRBV4-3	TRBJ2-7	once	CASSQDTARVYEQYF	TGCGCCAGCAGCCAAGATACGGCTAGAGTATACGAGCAGTACTTC
TRBD1	TRBV5-1	TRBJ2-7	NA	CASSPGQSYEQYF	TGCGCCAGCAGCCCGGGACAGTCGTACGAGCAGTACTTC
NA	TRBV28	TRBJ1-4	NA	CASSFSRPGEKLFF	TGTGCCAGCAGTTTTTCCAGGCCAGGGGAAAAACTGTTTTTT
NA	TRBV6-1	TRBJ2-3	NA	CASSGTTDTQYF	TGTGCCAGCAGTGGGACAACAGATACGCAGTATTTT
NA	TRBV7-6	TRBJ1-6	NA	CASSLDGLDNSPLHF	TGTGCCAGCAGCTTAGATGGGCTGGACAATTCACCCCTCCACTTT
TRBD1	TRBV2	TRBJ1-6	NA	CASSEGQEFGSPLHF	TGTGCCAGCAGTGAGGGACAGGAATTCGGTTCACCCCTCCACTTT
TRBD1	TRBV30	TRBJ2-1	NA	CAWSPGQGADNEQFF	TGTGCCTGGAGTCCCGGACAGGGAGCGGACAATGAGCAGTTCTTC
NA	TRBV19	TRBJ2-7	NA	CASSAGPTYEQYF	TGTGCCAGTAGTGCTGGACCCACCTACGAGCAGTACTTC
TRBD1	TRBV27	TRBJ2-1	NA	CASSMTGYNEQFF	TGTGCCAGCAGTATGACAGGGTACAATGAGCAGTTCTTC
TRBD2	TRBV7-9	TRBJ2-3	NA	CASSLLAGGTDTQYF	TGTGCCAGCAGCTTATTGGCGGGGGGCACAGATACGCAGTATTTT
NA	TRBV7-9	TRBJ2-1	NA	CASSLHGSAYNEQFF	TGTGCCAGCAGCTTACACGGTAGTGCCTACAATGAGCAGTTCTTC
TRBD1	TRBV27	TRBJ2-7	NA	CASSLEWGTGVVEQYF	TGTGCCAGCAGTTTAGAATGGGGGACAGGGGTAGTCGAGCAGTACTTC
NA	TRBV6-6	TRBJ2-7	NA	CASSYDNYEQYF	TGTGCCAGCAGTTATGACAACTACGAGCAGTACTTC
TRBD2	TRBV7-9	TRBJ2-7	once	CASSPSLAGPQVEQYF	TGTGCCAGCAGCCCCTCACTAGCGGGCCCCCAGGTCGAGCAGTACTTC
TRBD2	TRBV4-1	TRBJ2-1	NA	CASSQGLAGANNEQFF	TGCGCCAGCAGCCAAGGACTAGCGGGGGCCAACAATGAGCAGTTCTTC
TRBD2	TRBV27	TRBJ2-3	NA	CASRPGTSATDTQYF	TGTGCCAGCAGGCCCGGGACTAGCGCCACAGATACGCAGTATTTT
NA	TRBV9	TRBJ2-1	once	CASSVDPPNNEQFF	TGTGCCAGCAGCGTAGATCCCCCAAACAATGAGCAGTTCTTC
TRBD1	TRBV29-1	TRBJ1-2	NA	CSVTGTGDSNYGYTF	TGCAGCGTTACTGGGACAGGGGACAGTAACTATGGCTACACCTTC
NA	TRBV27	TRBJ2-1	NA	CASSSSSYNEQFF	TGTGCCAGCAGTTCGTCTAGCTACAATGAGCAGTTCTTC
NA	TRBV2	TRBJ2-1	NA	CASSAGLAGIGEQFF	TGTGCCAGCAGTGCGGGACTGGCGGGGATCGGTGAGCAGTTCTTC